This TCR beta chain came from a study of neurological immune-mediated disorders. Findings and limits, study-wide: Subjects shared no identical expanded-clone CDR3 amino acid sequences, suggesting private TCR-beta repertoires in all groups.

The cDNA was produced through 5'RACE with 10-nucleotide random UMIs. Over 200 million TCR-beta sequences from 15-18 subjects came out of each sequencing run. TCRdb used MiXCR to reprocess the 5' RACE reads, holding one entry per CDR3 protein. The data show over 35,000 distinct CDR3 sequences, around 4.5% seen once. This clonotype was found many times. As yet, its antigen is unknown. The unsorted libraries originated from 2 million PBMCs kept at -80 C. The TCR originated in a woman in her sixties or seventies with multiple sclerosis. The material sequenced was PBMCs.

The CDR3 DNA is TGCAGTGCTCGCGGGCCTATGAACACTGAAGCTTTCTTT. Its protein is CSARGPMNTEAFF. The genes are TRBV20-1 and TRBJ1-1; D gene ambiguous. The length of the CDR3 is 13 residues. Germline values: CDR1 DFQATT, CDR2 SNEGSKA (reference sequence). Between the trimmed V and J ends, which lost 5 bases and 0 bases, there was a span of 10 bases.